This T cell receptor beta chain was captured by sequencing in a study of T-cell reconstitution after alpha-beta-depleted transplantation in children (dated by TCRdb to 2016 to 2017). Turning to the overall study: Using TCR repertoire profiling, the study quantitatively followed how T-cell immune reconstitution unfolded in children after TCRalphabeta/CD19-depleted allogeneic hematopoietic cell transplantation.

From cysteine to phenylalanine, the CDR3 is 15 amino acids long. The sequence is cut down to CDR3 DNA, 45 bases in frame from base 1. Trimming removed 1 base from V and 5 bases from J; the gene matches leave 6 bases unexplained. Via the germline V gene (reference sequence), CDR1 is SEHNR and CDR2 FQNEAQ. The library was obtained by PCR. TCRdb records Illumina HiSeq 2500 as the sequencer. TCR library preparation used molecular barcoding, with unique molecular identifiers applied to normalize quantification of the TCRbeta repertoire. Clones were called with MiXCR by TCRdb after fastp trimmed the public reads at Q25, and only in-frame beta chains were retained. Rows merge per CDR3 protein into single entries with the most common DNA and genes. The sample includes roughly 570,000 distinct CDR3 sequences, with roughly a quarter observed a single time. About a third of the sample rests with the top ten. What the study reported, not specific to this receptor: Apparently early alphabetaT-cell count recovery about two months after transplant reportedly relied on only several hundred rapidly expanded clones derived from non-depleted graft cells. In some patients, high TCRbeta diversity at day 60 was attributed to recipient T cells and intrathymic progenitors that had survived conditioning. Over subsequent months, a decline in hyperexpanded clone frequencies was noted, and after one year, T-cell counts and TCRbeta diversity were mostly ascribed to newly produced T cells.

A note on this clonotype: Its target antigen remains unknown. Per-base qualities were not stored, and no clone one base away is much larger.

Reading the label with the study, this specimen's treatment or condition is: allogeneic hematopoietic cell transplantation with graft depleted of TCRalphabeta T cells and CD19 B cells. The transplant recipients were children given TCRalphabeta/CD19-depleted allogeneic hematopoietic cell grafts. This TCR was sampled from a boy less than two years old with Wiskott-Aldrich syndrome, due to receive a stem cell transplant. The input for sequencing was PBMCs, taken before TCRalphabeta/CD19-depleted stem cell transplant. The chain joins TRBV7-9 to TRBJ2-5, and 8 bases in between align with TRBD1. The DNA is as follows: TGTGCCAGCAGCTTAGACCAGGGGGCGGCGGAGACCCAGTACTTC. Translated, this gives CASSLDQGAAETQYF.